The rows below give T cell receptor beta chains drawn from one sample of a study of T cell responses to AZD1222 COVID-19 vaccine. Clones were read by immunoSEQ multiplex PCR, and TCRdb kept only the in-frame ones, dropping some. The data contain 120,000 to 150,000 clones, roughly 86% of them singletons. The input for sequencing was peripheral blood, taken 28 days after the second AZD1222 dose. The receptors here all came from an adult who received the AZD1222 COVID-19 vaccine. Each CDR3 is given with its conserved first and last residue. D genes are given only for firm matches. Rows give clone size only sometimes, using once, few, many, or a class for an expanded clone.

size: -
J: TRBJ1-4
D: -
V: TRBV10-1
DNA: TGCGCCAGCAGTGAGTCCCAGGGAGGCCGGGAAAAACTGTTTTTT
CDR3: CASSESQGGREKLFF

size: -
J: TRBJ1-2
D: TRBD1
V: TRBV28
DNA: TGTGCCAGCAGCGGGACAGGGGGCATATATGGCTACACCTTC
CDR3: CASSGTGGIYGYTF

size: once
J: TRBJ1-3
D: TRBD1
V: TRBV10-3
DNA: TGTGCCACGCGACAGGGTTTGGGGTCTGGAAACACCATATATTTT
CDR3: CATRQGLGSGNTIYF

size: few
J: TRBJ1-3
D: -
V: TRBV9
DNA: TGTGCCAGCAGCTACCATTCGACACTCCCGGACACCATATATTTT
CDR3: CASSYHSTLPDTIYF

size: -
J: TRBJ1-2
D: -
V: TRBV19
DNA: TGTGCCAGTAGCGACAGCAACTATGGCTACACCTTC
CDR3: CASSDSNYGYTF

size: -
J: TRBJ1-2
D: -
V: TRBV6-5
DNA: TGTGCCAGCAGTTACTCGGGGGGCTTGAGCTACACCTTC
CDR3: CASSYSGGLSYTF

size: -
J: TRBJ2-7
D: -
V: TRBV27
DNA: TGTGCCAGCAGTTCCCCGGGATCTGACCCCTACGAGCAGTACTTC
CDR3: CASSSPGSDPYEQYF

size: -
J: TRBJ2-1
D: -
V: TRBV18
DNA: TGTGCCAGCTCACTGGGACTGAGCTCCTACAATGAGCAGTTCTTC
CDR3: CASSLGLSSYNEQFF

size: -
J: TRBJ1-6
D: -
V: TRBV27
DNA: TGTGCCAGCAGTCTCCAATCGGACACCCCGGTCCCCTATAATTCACCCCTCCACTTT
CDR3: CASSLQSDTPVPYNSPLHF

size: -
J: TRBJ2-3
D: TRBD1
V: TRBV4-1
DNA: TGCGCCAGCAGCGCGCGGGACAGGGTACGGACAGATACGCAGTATTTT
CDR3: CASSARDRVRTDTQYF

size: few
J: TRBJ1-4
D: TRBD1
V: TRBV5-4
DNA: TGTGCCAGCAGTCTCGACAGGGGGCATAATGAAAAACTGTTTTTT
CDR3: CASSLDRGHNEKLFF

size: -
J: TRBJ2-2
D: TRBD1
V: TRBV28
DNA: TGTGCCAGCAGTTTGGTGGACAGGGGGGACACCGGGGAGCTGTTTTTT
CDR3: CASSLVDRGDTGELFF

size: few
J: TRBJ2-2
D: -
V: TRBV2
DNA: TGTGCCAGCAGTGTCCTCGGGGCCGGGAACGGGGAGCTGTTTTTT
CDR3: CASSVLGAGNGELFF